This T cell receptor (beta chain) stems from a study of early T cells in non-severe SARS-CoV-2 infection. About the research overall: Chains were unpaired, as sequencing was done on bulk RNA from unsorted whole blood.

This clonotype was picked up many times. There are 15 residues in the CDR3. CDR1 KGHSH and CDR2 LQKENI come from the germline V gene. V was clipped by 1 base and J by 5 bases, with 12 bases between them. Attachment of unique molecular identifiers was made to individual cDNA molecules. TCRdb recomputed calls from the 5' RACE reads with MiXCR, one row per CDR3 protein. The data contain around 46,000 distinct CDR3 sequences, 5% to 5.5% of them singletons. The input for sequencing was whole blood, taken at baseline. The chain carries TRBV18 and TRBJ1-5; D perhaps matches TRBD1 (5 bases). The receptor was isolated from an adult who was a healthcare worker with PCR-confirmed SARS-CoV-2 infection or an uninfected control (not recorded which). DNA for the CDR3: TGTGCCAGCTCACCACGCAGTTCGGGGGATCAGCCCCAGCATTTT. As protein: CASSPRSSGDQPQHF.